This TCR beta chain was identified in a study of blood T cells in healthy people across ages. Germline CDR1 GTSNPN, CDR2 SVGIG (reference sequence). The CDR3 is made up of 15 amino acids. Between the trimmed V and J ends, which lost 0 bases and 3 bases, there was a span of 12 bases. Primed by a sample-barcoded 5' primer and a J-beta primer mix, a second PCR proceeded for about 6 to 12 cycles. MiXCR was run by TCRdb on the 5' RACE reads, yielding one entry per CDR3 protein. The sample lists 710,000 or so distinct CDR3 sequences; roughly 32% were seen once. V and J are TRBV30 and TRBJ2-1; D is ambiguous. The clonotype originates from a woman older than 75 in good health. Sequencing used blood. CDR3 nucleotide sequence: TGTGCCTGGAGTGTTCGACCCCCTCACTACAATGAGCAGTTCTTC. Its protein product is CAWSVRPPHYNEQFF. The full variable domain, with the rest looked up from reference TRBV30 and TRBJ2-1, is SQTIHQWPATLVQPVGSPLSLECTVEGTSNPNLYWYRQAAGRGLQLLFYSVGIGQISSEVPQNLSASRPQDRQFILSSKKLLLSDSGFYLCAWSVRPPHYNEQFFGPGTRLTVL.